This T cell receptor (beta chain) was sequenced for a study of tumor-infiltrating lymphocytes in oesophageal squamous cell carcinoma. There are 14 residues in the CDR3. V lost 5 bases, J lost 4 bases, and 8 bases stayed unmatched. Germline assignment: CDR1 SGHKS and CDR2 YYEKEE (reference sequence). This clonotype came up many times. TCRdb ran MiXCR on the PCR reads and lists one entry per CDR3 protein. In the table there are approximately 19,000 distinct CDR3 sequences, about two fifths of which are singletons. V and J are TRBV5-5 and TRBJ2-7; 8 bases align to TRBD2. The TCR was taken from a male donor with esophageal squamous cell carcinoma. Sample: normal esophageal tissue next to the tumor. The DNA of the CDR3 is TGTGCCAGCAGTAGCGGGATGGGGAGGTACGAGCAGTACTTC. Protein product: CASSSGMGRYEQYF.